This is a list of T cell receptor beta chains from one sample in a study of CD8+CD57+ T cells in acquired aplastic anemia. TCRdb re-derived calls from the reads in MiXCR, one entry per CDR3 protein. In the table there are 100,000 to 150,000 distinct CDR3 sequences, roughly 50% of which are singletons. The sequenced material came from sorted CD4+, CD8+, or CD8+CD57+ T cells (not recorded which) from PBMCs. The receptors come from a human donor in good health, serving as a control. CDR3s include the opening cysteine and the closing phenylalanine or tryptophan. The D gene is left open where the match is weak. Rows give clone size only sometimes, using once, few, many, or a class for an expanded clone.

v_gene: TRBV7-8; j_gene: TRBJ2-5; abundance: -; d_gene: TRBD2; CDR3aa: CASSPSGGGETQYF; CDR3nt: TGTGCCAGCAGTCCTAGCGGGGGGGGAGAGACCCAGTACTTC
v_gene: TRBV19; j_gene: TRBJ1-2; abundance: -; d_gene: TRBD1; CDR3aa: CASSIGSGTGYGYTF; CDR3nt: TGTGCCAGTAGTATAGGTTCAGGGACAGGATATGGCTACACCTTC
v_gene: TRBV7-8; j_gene: TRBJ1-1; abundance: many; d_gene: -; CDR3aa: CASSLRPLGGTEAFF; CDR3nt: TGTGCCAGCAGCTTAAGGCCCCTCGGGGGCACTGAAGCTTTCTTT
v_gene: TRBV24-1; j_gene: TRBJ2-3; abundance: -; d_gene: -; CDR3aa: CATREDDGDTQYF; CDR3nt: TGTGCCACCAGGGAGGATGATGGGGATACGCAGTATTTT
v_gene: TRBV7-9; j_gene: TRBJ2-7; abundance: -; d_gene: -; CDR3aa: CASSYHDRAYEQYF; CDR3nt: TGTGCCAGCAGCTACCACGACAGAGCCTACGAGCAGTACTTC
v_gene: TRBV10-3; j_gene: TRBJ1-2; abundance: -; d_gene: -; CDR3aa: CAITQAMDYGYTF; CDR3nt: TGTGCCATCACCCAAGCCATGGACTATGGCTACACCTTC
v_gene: TRBV19; j_gene: TRBJ2-7; abundance: -; d_gene: -; CDR3aa: CASSGTPWDEQYF; CDR3nt: TGTGCCAGTAGTGGCACCCCGTGGGACGAGCAGTACTTC
v_gene: TRBV4-2; j_gene: TRBJ1-2; abundance: -; d_gene: TRBD1; CDR3aa: CASSQEDGTGDGYTF; CDR3nt: TGTGCCAGCAGCCAAGAAGACGGGACAGGGGATGGCTACACCTTC
v_gene: TRBV25-1; j_gene: TRBJ1-2; abundance: -; d_gene: -; CDR3aa: CASSQSRDSIGYTF; CDR3nt: TGTGCCAGCAGCCAAAGTCGCGACTCGATCGGCTACACCTTC
v_gene: TRBV7-8; j_gene: TRBJ1-4; abundance: many; d_gene: -; CDR3aa: CASSVSGGEKLFF; CDR3nt: TGTGCCAGCAGCGTGAGCGGTGGTGAAAAACTGTTTTTT
v_gene: TRBV7-2; j_gene: TRBJ1-2; abundance: many; d_gene: -; CDR3aa: CASSPGTRSYGYTF; CDR3nt: TGTGCCAGCAGCCCGGGGACCAGAAGCTATGGCTACACCTTC
v_gene: TRBV7-9; j_gene: TRBJ2-7; abundance: many; d_gene: -; CDR3aa: CASSLVFDEQYF; CDR3nt: TGTGCCAGCAGCTTAGTGTTCGACGAGCAGTACTTC
v_gene: TRBV19; j_gene: TRBJ1-2; abundance: -; d_gene: TRBD1; CDR3aa: CASSPGQGDGNTF; CDR3nt: TGTGCCAGTAGTCCCGGACAGGGGGATGGAAACACCTTC
v_gene: TRBV5-6; j_gene: TRBJ1-5; abundance: many; d_gene: -; CDR3aa: CASSFWGNEANQPQHF; CDR3nt: TGTGCCAGCAGCTTTTGGGGTAATGAGGCTAATCAGCCCCAGCATTTT
v_gene: TRBV7-3; j_gene: TRBJ1-1; abundance: many; d_gene: -; CDR3aa: CASSRTANTEAFF; CDR3nt: TGTGCCAGCAGCAGGACAGCCAACACTGAAGCTTTCTTT
v_gene: TRBV11-2; j_gene: TRBJ2-5; abundance: -; d_gene: TRBD2; CDR3aa: CASSTPRTSGRQETQYF; CDR3nt: TGTGCCAGCAGCACCCCCCGGACTAGCGGTCGACAAGAGACCCAGTACTTC
v_gene: TRBV3-1; j_gene: TRBJ1-5; abundance: many; d_gene: -; CDR3aa: CASSQDRGQPQHF; CDR3nt: TGTGCCAGCAGCCAAGATCGGGGACAGCCCCAGCATTTT
v_gene: TRBV9; j_gene: TRBJ1-2; abundance: -; d_gene: -; CDR3aa: CASSVEGSSYGYTF; CDR3nt: TGTGCCAGCAGCGTAGAGGGGTCCTCCTATGGCTACACCTTC
v_gene: TRBV2; j_gene: TRBJ2-6; abundance: -; d_gene: -; CDR3aa: CASSGTGANVLTF; CDR3nt: TGTGCCAGCAGTGGGACAGGGGCCAACGTCCTGACTTTC
v_gene: TRBV7-2; j_gene: TRBJ2-1; abundance: many; d_gene: -; CDR3aa: CASSLGGGNEQFF; CDR3nt: TGTGCCAGCAGCTTAGGAGGAGGGAATGAGCAGTTCTTC
v_gene: TRBV20-1; j_gene: TRBJ2-7; abundance: -; d_gene: TRBD2; CDR3aa: CSARVASGGRQNEQYF; CDR3nt: TGCAGTGCTAGAGTTGCTAGCGGGGGGCGCCAGAACGAGCAGTACTTC
v_gene: TRBV7-9; j_gene: TRBJ2-2; abundance: many; d_gene: TRBD2; CDR3aa: CASSLAAAGGNTGELFF; CDR3nt: TGTGCCAGCAGCTTAGCGGCAGCGGGGGGGAACACCGGGGAGCTGTTTTTT
v_gene: TRBV25-1; j_gene: TRBJ2-7; abundance: -; d_gene: -; CDR3aa: CATSSGQPSGGYEQYF; CDR3nt: TGTGCCACCAGTTCCGGGCAGCCAAGTGGTGGCTACGAGCAGTACTTC
v_gene: TRBV4-3; j_gene: TRBJ2-2; abundance: few; d_gene: TRBD1; CDR3aa: CASSQDRGPGELFF; CDR3nt: TGCGCCAGCAGCCAAGATAGGGGGCCCGGGGAGCTGTTTTTT
v_gene: TRBV18; j_gene: TRBJ2-3; abundance: few; d_gene: TRBD1; CDR3aa: CASSPAGQGSDTQYF; CDR3nt: TGTGCCAGCTCACCCGCGGGACAGGGCTCGGATACGCAGTATTTT
v_gene: TRBV7-9; j_gene: TRBJ1-6; abundance: -; d_gene: -; CDR3aa: CASSLSEGSHSPLHF; CDR3nt: TGTGCCAGCAGCTTAAGCGAGGGCTCACATTCACCCCTCCACTTT
v_gene: TRBV27; j_gene: TRBJ2-1; abundance: -; d_gene: TRBD1; CDR3aa: CASSLTGVTSYNEQFF; CDR3nt: TGTGCCAGCAGTTTAACAGGGGTAACCTCCTACAATGAGCAGTTCTTC
v_gene: TRBV4-3; j_gene: TRBJ1-3; abundance: many; d_gene: -; CDR3aa: CASSQDSPSSGNTIYF; CDR3nt: TGCGCCAGCAGCCAAGATTCCCCCAGCTCTGGAAACACCATATATTTT
v_gene: TRBV2; j_gene: TRBJ1-6; abundance: -; d_gene: -; CDR3aa: CASSEEGGHSPLHF; CDR3nt: TGTGCCAGCAGTGAAGAGGGGGGCCATTCACCCCTCCACTTT
v_gene: TRBV5-4; j_gene: TRBJ2-7; abundance: few; d_gene: TRBD1; CDR3aa: CASSPTGGEQYF; CDR3nt: TGTGCCAGCAGTCCCACAGGGGGGGAGCAGTACTTC
v_gene: TRBV5-4; j_gene: TRBJ2-7; abundance: -; d_gene: -; CDR3aa: CASSSPGGTYEQYF; CDR3nt: TGTGCCAGCAGCTCCCCGGGGGGCACCTACGAGCAGTACTTC
v_gene: TRBV27; j_gene: TRBJ2-1; abundance: many; d_gene: TRBD1; CDR3aa: CASSSRDREYNEQFF; CDR3nt: TGTGCCAGCAGTTCAAGGGACAGGGAGTACAATGAGCAGTTCTTC
v_gene: TRBV2; j_gene: TRBJ2-3; abundance: -; d_gene: -; CDR3aa: CATPHQEQYF; CDR3nt: TGTGCCACCCCCCATCAGGAGCAGTATTTT
v_gene: TRBV19; j_gene: TRBJ2-5; abundance: -; d_gene: -; CDR3aa: CASSIVAGQETQYF; CDR3nt: TGTGCCAGTAGTATAGTAGCAGGCCAAGAGACCCAGTACTTC
v_gene: TRBV5-6; j_gene: TRBJ2-2; abundance: -; d_gene: -; CDR3aa: CASSPSWGELLF; CDR3nt: TGTGCCAGCAGCCCAAGTTGGGGGGAGCTGCTTTTT
v_gene: TRBV6-1; j_gene: TRBJ2-5; abundance: many; d_gene: TRBD2; CDR3aa: CASSYLGLAAPGETQYF; CDR3nt: TGTGCCAGCAGCTACCTCGGACTAGCGGCCCCTGGAGAGACCCAGTACTTC
v_gene: TRBV10-3; j_gene: TRBJ2-5; abundance: -; d_gene: -; CDR3aa: CAISGEEETQYF; CDR3nt: TGTGCCATCAGTGGGGAGGAAGAGACCCAGTACTTC
v_gene: TRBV29-1; j_gene: TRBJ1-1; abundance: few; d_gene: -; CDR3aa: CSVGRAGGTEAFF; CDR3nt: TGCAGCGTGGGTAGGGCGGGGGGAACTGAAGCTTTCTTT
v_gene: TRBV19; j_gene: TRBJ2-7; abundance: many; d_gene: TRBD1; CDR3aa: CASKNRGIGSYEQYF; CDR3nt: TGTGCCAGTAAAAACAGGGGGATCGGTTCCTACGAGCAGTACTTC
v_gene: TRBV12-3/TRBV12-4; j_gene: TRBJ1-5; abundance: few; d_gene: TRBD1; CDR3aa: CASSFRDRVLFSNQPQHF; CDR3nt: TGTGCCAGCAGTTTCCGGGACAGGGTTTTATTTAGCAATCAGCCCCAGCATTTT
v_gene: TRBV12-3/TRBV12-4; j_gene: TRBJ2-5; abundance: many; d_gene: TRBD1; CDR3aa: CASSLGTGASETQYF; CDR3nt: TGTGCCAGCAGTTTGGGGACAGGAGCTAGCGAGACCCAGTACTTC
v_gene: TRBV7-2; j_gene: TRBJ1-5; abundance: once; d_gene: -; CDR3aa: CASSLVRDQPQHF; CDR3nt: TGTGCCAGCAGCTTAGTTCGGGATCAGCCCCAGCATTTT
v_gene: TRBV12-3/TRBV12-4; j_gene: TRBJ2-2; abundance: many; d_gene: -; CDR3aa: CASSPNRVANTGELFF; CDR3nt: TGTGCCAGCAGTCCGAACCGGGTAGCGAACACCGGGGAGCTGTTTTTT
v_gene: TRBV15; j_gene: TRBJ2-3; abundance: -; d_gene: -; CDR3aa: CATSKTRATRTDTQYF; CDR3nt: TGTGCCACCAGCAAGACGAGGGCTACGCGCACAGATACGCAGTATTTT
v_gene: TRBV6-2/TRBV6-3; j_gene: TRBJ2-1; abundance: -; d_gene: TRBD2; CDR3aa: CASRHSSSGPTF; CDR3nt: TGTGCCAGCAGACATTCTTCTAGCGGGCCGACCTTC
v_gene: TRBV6-1; j_gene: TRBJ1-6; abundance: many; d_gene: -; CDR3aa: CASTEREGLSLHF; CDR3nt: TGTGCCAGCACTGAGCGGGAGGGATTGTCCCTCCACTTT
v_gene: TRBV5-6; j_gene: TRBJ2-7; abundance: few; d_gene: -; CDR3aa: CASSLVGDSYEQYF; CDR3nt: TGTGCCAGCAGCTTGGTTGGGGACTCCTACGAGCAGTACTTC
v_gene: TRBV13; j_gene: TRBJ1-2; abundance: many; d_gene: TRBD1; CDR3aa: CASSSRDRGLDYGYTF; CDR3nt: TGTGCCAGCAGCTCACGGGACAGGGGCTTGGACTATGGCTACACCTTC
v_gene: TRBV7-6; j_gene: TRBJ1-1; abundance: many; d_gene: -; CDR3aa: CASSLARTSGAFF; CDR3nt: TGTGCCAGCAGCTTAGCACGGACGTCCGGGGCTTTCTTT
v_gene: TRBV6-1; j_gene: TRBJ2-2; abundance: -; d_gene: TRBD1; CDR3aa: CASSRDRVTGELFF; CDR3nt: TGTGCCAGCAGCCGGGACAGGGTCACCGGGGAGCTGTTTTTT
v_gene: TRBV19; j_gene: TRBJ2-7; abundance: once; d_gene: TRBD1; CDR3aa: CASSTGPGQGDYEQYF; CDR3nt: TGTGCCAGTAGTACCGGTCCGGGACAGGGGGACTACGAGCAGTACTTC
v_gene: TRBV12-3/TRBV12-4; j_gene: TRBJ2-7; abundance: -; d_gene: TRBD1; CDR3aa: CASTRTGAYGYEQYF; CDR3nt: TGTGCCAGCACCAGGACAGGGGCCTATGGCTACGAGCAGTACTTC
v_gene: TRBV9; j_gene: TRBJ2-3; abundance: many; d_gene: TRBD2; CDR3aa: CASSSLAGVTDTQYF; CDR3nt: TGTGCCAGCAGCTCTCTAGCGGGGGTCACAGATACGCAGTATTTT
v_gene: TRBV10-3; j_gene: TRBJ1-4; abundance: -; d_gene: TRBD1; CDR3aa: CASSEGRDRGEKLFF; CDR3nt: TGTGCCAGCAGTGAAGGAAGGGACAGGGGTGAAAAACTGTTTTTT
v_gene: TRBV7-6; j_gene: TRBJ2-7; abundance: -; d_gene: TRBD1; CDR3aa: CASSLGTGGLSEQYF; CDR3nt: TGTGCCAGCAGCCTCGGGACAGGGGGGTTAAGCGAGCAGTACTTC
v_gene: TRBV7-9; j_gene: TRBJ2-2; abundance: -; d_gene: TRBD2; CDR3aa: CASRTSGGTGELFF; CDR3nt: TGTGCCAGCCGAACGAGCGGGGGCACCGGGGAGCTGTTTTTT
v_gene: TRBV10-3; j_gene: TRBJ1-6; abundance: -; d_gene: TRBD1; CDR3aa: CAITSGGRWEISPLHF; CDR3nt: TGTGCCATCACCTCAGGGGGCAGGTGGGAAATTTCACCCCTCCACTTT
v_gene: TRBV20-1; j_gene: TRBJ2-5; abundance: few; d_gene: TRBD1; CDR3aa: CSAERRTGPQETQYF; CDR3nt: TGCAGTGCTGAAAGACGGACAGGTCCCCAAGAGACCCAGTACTTC
v_gene: TRBV10-3; j_gene: TRBJ2-7; abundance: -; d_gene: TRBD1; CDR3aa: CAISRGQGIYEQYF; CDR3nt: TGTGCCATCAGTAGAGGACAGGGAATTTACGAGCAGTACTTC
v_gene: TRBV4-2; j_gene: TRBJ1-1; abundance: many; d_gene: -; CDR3aa: CASSLIEQGLNTEAFF; CDR3nt: TGTGCCAGCAGCCTGATTGAACAGGGCTTGAACACTGAAGCTTTCTTT